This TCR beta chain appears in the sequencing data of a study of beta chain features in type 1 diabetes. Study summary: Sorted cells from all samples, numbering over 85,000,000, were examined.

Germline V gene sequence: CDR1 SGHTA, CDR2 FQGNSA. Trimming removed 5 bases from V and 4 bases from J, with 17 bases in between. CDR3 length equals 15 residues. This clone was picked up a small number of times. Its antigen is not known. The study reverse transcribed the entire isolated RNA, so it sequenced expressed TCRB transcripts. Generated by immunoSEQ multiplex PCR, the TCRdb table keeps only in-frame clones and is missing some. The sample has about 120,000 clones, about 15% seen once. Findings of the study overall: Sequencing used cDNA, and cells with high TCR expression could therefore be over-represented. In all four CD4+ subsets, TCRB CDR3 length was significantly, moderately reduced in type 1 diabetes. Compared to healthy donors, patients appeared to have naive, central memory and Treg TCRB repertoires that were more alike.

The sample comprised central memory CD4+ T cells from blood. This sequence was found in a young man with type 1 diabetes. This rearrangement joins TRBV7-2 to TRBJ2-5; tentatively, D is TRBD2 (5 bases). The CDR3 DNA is TGTGCCAGCAGCCCCACCTATTCTAGCCTAGAGACCCAGTACTTC. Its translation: CASSPTYSSLETQYF.